Detailed here is one T cell receptor (beta chain). This receptor's antigen is unknown. Likely a read error: the CDR3 ends without its conserved phenylalanine or tryptophan. The source of the sample is a study of tumor and adjacent non-tumor tissue in lung cancer (dated by TCRdb to 2017 to 2018). General notes on the study: The cohort included approximately 13 adenocarcinoma, a couple of squamous cell carcinoma and 1 small cell lung cancer patients. The approximately 15 enrolled patients, of whom some 10 were men and 5 were women, were aged roughly 30 to 85 years and were diagnosed with TNM stage I to III disease. In total, sequencing yielded some 130 million productive TCRbeta reads, which works out to an average of approximately 4.1 million reads per sample. Using bulk TCRbeta repertoires from under 18 lung cancer patients, the study set lung tumor tissue side by side with matched distant non-tumor lung tissue. For each patient, one tumor sample and one normal lung sample were taken, giving approximately 30 paired specimens that underwent TCRbeta CDR3 sequencing.

The library was obtained by multiplex PCR. Sequencer: Illumina HiSeq 2500. TCRbeta libraries were built by three rounds of nested PCR using primers (Table S4), following protocols modified from ARM-PCR. Before sequencing, PCR products of 200-500 bp were excised from the gel and purified with the QIAquick gel extraction kit. The original methods were these. Trimmomatic was used to clean the reads, FLASH merged the cleaned reads into complete CDR3 sequences, and MiTCR assigned the sequences to V(D)J germline segments. Clonal diversity was computed as the inverse Simpson's index with VDJtools. In-frame sequences without a premature stop codon were defined as productive reads. The public sequencing data were trimmed at Q25 with fastp and processed into clonotypes with MiXCR by TCRdb, which kept only in-frame beta chains. For every CDR3 protein sequence, its rows merge into one entry that carries the most common genes and DNA. TCRdb's processing, not the authors', yielded these V and J calls. This sample has roughly 81,000 distinct CDR3 sequences in its table, and 61% of those were observed once. The biggest ten clones account for roughly 15% of the sample.

The research as a whole found: The cohort had only around 14 patients, and the authors noted that larger samples and more detailed clinical data are needed. Tumor tissue showed significantly higher TCR diversity (inverse Simpson) than normal lung tissue, at 431.37 vs 166.20 (P = 0.0075, Mann-Whitney U test). A significantly larger cumulative share of the repertoire was made up by the top 100 clones in normal lung than in tumor tissue. The sequencing platform is not named in the methods, and unique molecular identifiers are not mentioned. TCR diversity was significantly higher in younger patients, and greater tumor TCR diversity was associated with shorter overall survival and shorter disease-free survival. Because peripheral blood was not sequenced, the blood TCRbeta repertoires of the lung cancer patients in the study went unexamined.

RNA was isolated from bulk unsorted tissue, and RNA quality was assessed with a NanoDrop ND-1000 and an Agilent 2100. Newly diagnosed lung cancer patients without prior chemotherapy who had been admitted for thoracic surgery in China between August and November 2014 were enrolled as donors. Patients who had received previous radiotherapy or chemotherapy, or who had another concurrent cancer, were excluded from the study. Pieces of surgical tissue measuring 1-2 cm3 were kept in RNAlater solution and held at -80 degrees C until needed. CDR1 and CDR2 are drawn from the germline V gene (reference sequence): SGHNT, YYREEE. With termini counted, the CDR3 has 14 amino acids. The retained sequence is limited to the CDR3, 42 bases, with the frame set at the first base.

The sample taken for sequencing was lung tumor tissue. The receptor was isolated from a man in his 70s with non-small cell lung cancer. Here the chain combines TRBV5-4 and TRBJ2-1; 7 nucleotides in the junction match TRBD1. The base sequence is TGTGCCAACAGCTTCGACAGGGTCTTGGATGAGCAGTTCTCA. Protein translation: CANSFDRVLDEQFS.